Listed below are T cell receptor beta chains from one sample, sequenced in a study of CD8 T cells in Susac syndrome. One entry per CDR3 protein, called by TCRdb with MiXCR from the immunoSEQ multiplex PCR reads. The sample holds some 190,000 distinct CDR3 sequences; nearly 97% are singletons and the top ten take 0.093%. The specimen sequenced was CD4+ T cells from PBMCs. These receptors all stem from a human donor with multiple sclerosis. Each CDR3 is given with its conserved first and last residue. D genes are given only for firm matches.

D gene: .; J gene: TRBJ1-1; V gene: TRBV27; CDR3 DNA: TGTGCCAGCAGTGCCTACGGCACTGAAGCTTTCTTT; CDR3 protein: CASSAYGTEAFF
D gene: .; J gene: TRBJ2-2; V gene: TRBV29-1; CDR3 DNA: TGCAGCGTTCGGGGGAACACCGGGGAGCTGTTTTTT; CDR3 protein: CSVRGNTGELFF
D gene: .; J gene: TRBJ1-2; V gene: TRBV6-2/TRBV6-3; CDR3 DNA: TGTGCCAGCAATCCCACAGGGTCTGGTGGCTACACCTTC; CDR3 protein: CASNPTGSGGYTF
D gene: TRBD2; J gene: TRBJ2-2; V gene: TRBV10-2; CDR3 DNA: TGCGCCAGCAGTGGTAGCGGGGGAGCCGGGGAGCTGTTTTTT; CDR3 protein: CASSGSGGAGELFF
D gene: TRBD2; J gene: TRBJ2-3; V gene: TRBV29-1; CDR3 DNA: TGCAGCGTTGGCCTAGCGGGGCCAAGCACAGATACGCAGTATTTT; CDR3 protein: CSVGLAGPSTDTQYF
D gene: .; J gene: TRBJ2-5; V gene: TRBV15; CDR3 DNA: TGTGCCACCAGCAGAGATGATGGAGAGACCCAGTACTTC; CDR3 protein: CATSRDDGETQYF
D gene: TRBD2; J gene: TRBJ2-5; V gene: TRBV19; CDR3 DNA: TGTGCCAGTAATAAGCGGGGACAAGAGACCCAGTACTTC; CDR3 protein: CASNKRGQETQYF
D gene: .; J gene: TRBJ1-1; V gene: TRBV29-1; CDR3 DNA: TGCAGCGCTATAATACACAGAGACACTGAAGCTTTCTTT; CDR3 protein: CSAIIHRDTEAFF
D gene: .; J gene: TRBJ2-7; V gene: TRBV3-1; CDR3 DNA: TGTGCCAGCAGCCTAACCATTCTCTACGAGCAGTACTTC; CDR3 protein: CASSLTILYEQYF
D gene: .; J gene: TRBJ1-5; V gene: TRBV2; CDR3 DNA: TGTGCCAGCAGTGAGAGGTGGGATTACGCCCAGCATTTT; CDR3 protein: CASSERWDYAQHF
D gene: .; J gene: TRBJ2-5; V gene: TRBV20-1; CDR3 DNA: TGCAGTGCTAGAGGGGGGGCCGGTGAGACCCAGTACTTC; CDR3 protein: CSARGGAGETQYF
D gene: .; J gene: TRBJ2-5; V gene: TRBV6-6; CDR3 DNA: TGTGCCAGCAGTTACGTGGGGGCACCAAAAGAGACCCAGTACTTC; CDR3 protein: CASSYVGAPKETQYF
D gene: .; J gene: TRBJ1-4; V gene: TRBV27; CDR3 DNA: TGTGCCAGCAGCCCACTATTACAGGGTGGTGGTGAAAAACTGTTTTTT; CDR3 protein: CASSPLLQGGGEKLFF
D gene: .; J gene: TRBJ2-7; V gene: TRBV30; CDR3 DNA: TGTGCCTGGGACCAGGGATTCAACTACGAGCAGTACTTC; CDR3 protein: CAWDQGFNYEQYF
D gene: .; J gene: TRBJ1-1; V gene: TRBV10-3; CDR3 DNA: TGTGCCATCAGTGAGGGGGGAGGTTTCACTGAAGCTTTCTTT; CDR3 protein: CAISEGGGFTEAFF
D gene: .; J gene: TRBJ2-1; V gene: TRBV5-1; CDR3 DNA: TGCGCCAGCAGCTTGTTCGGGGGATTCAATGAGCAGTTCTTC; CDR3 protein: CASSLFGGFNEQFF
D gene: TRBD2; J gene: TRBJ2-5; V gene: TRBV7-3; CDR3 DNA: TGTGCCAGCAGCTTAATGGGGCTAGCGGGGGGGCCGCTGGAGACCCAGTACTTC; CDR3 protein: CASSLMGLAGGPLETQYF
D gene: .; J gene: TRBJ1-5; V gene: TRBV27; CDR3 DNA: TGTGCCAGCAGTCCCCGACAGTACAATCAGCCCCAGCATTTT; CDR3 protein: CASSPRQYNQPQHF
D gene: .; J gene: TRBJ1-1; V gene: TRBV12-3/TRBV12-4; CDR3 DNA: TGTGCCAGCACCTTAAGGGGTACTGAAGCTTTCTTT; CDR3 protein: CASTLRGTEAFF
D gene: .; J gene: TRBJ2-5; V gene: TRBV10-3; CDR3 DNA: TGTGCCATCAGTGAGTCGAAGGAGACCCAGTACTTC; CDR3 protein: CAISESKETQYF
D gene: .; J gene: TRBJ1-6; V gene: TRBV19; CDR3 DNA: TGTGCCAGTAGTATGCGTAATTCACCCCTCCACTTT; CDR3 protein: CASSMRNSPLHF
D gene: .; J gene: TRBJ2-5; V gene: TRBV3-1; CDR3 DNA: TGTGCCAGCAGCCTTAGGACGGCCCAAGAGACCCAGTACTTC; CDR3 protein: CASSLRTAQETQYF
D gene: .; J gene: TRBJ2-2; V gene: TRBV5-1; CDR3 DNA: TGCGCCAGCAGCTTGGCTCAGGAGCACACCGGGGAGCTGTTTTTT; CDR3 protein: CASSLAQEHTGELFF
D gene: TRBD1; J gene: TRBJ2-7; V gene: TRBV2; CDR3 DNA: TGTGCCTCACTCCGGGACAGGTGGTACGAGCAGTACTTC; CDR3 protein: CASLRDRWYEQYF
D gene: .; J gene: TRBJ1-1; V gene: TRBV30; CDR3 DNA: TGTGCCTGGAGCCAAGCAAACACTGAAGCTTTCTTT; CDR3 protein: CAWSQANTEAFF
D gene: TRBD2; J gene: TRBJ2-3; V gene: TRBV28; CDR3 DNA: TGTGCCAGCAGTTTGGCTAGCGGGGACACAGATACGCAGTATTTT; CDR3 protein: CASSLASGDTDTQYF